This TCR beta chain was captured in a study of PD-1 blockade in classical Hodgkin lymphoma. General study points: Newly diagnosed patients were reported to start with lower TCR diversity than healthy donors.

Remarks on this clone: The antigen remains unidentified.

Trimming took 2 bases from V and 0 from J; bases not matched to a gene: 3. CDR1 LNHDA and CDR2 SQIVND come from the germline V gene (reference sequence). The CDR3 length is 15 residues. The time point: cycle 4 day 1 (C4D1), after more than five weeks of nivolumab. Relapse was seen in all patients after autologous stem cell transplantation, and brentuximab vedotin exposure was variable. Magnetic negative selection served to purify CD4+ T cells out of PBMCs that had been thawed. Under best response, outcomes were complete response, partial response or progressive disease. Sequencing used immunoSEQ multiplex PCR; TCRdb keeps in-frame clones, though not all of them. This sample has about 30,000 clones, with about 82% found just once.

Sequences were derived from CD4+ T cells from blood, sampled before the fourth cycle of nivolumab. The TCR comes from a human donor with classical Hodgkin lymphoma. This chain joins TRBV19 and TRBJ1-1; TRBD1 agrees at 7 bases. The DNA for the CDR3 is TGTGCCAGTAGTATACAGGGGGGGATGAACACTGAAGCTTTCTTT. It translates to CASSIQGGMNTEAFF.